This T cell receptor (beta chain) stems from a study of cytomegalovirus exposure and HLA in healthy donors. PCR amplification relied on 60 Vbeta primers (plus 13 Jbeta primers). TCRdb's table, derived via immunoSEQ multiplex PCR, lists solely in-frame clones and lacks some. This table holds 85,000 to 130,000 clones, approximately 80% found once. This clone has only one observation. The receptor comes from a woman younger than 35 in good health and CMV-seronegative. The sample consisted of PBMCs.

CDR3 sequence: CASSYGLAGGPETQYF. The CDR3 nucleotides are TGCGCCAGCAGCTACGGACTAGCGGGGGGGCCGGAGACCCAGTACTTC. This chain connects TRBV5-1 to TRBJ2-5, with 15 positions matching TRBD2. The ends lost 3 bases at V and 5 bases at J; junction bases unmatched: 5. CDR1 SGHRS and CDR2 YFSETQ come from the germline V gene. This CDR3 is 16 amino acids long.